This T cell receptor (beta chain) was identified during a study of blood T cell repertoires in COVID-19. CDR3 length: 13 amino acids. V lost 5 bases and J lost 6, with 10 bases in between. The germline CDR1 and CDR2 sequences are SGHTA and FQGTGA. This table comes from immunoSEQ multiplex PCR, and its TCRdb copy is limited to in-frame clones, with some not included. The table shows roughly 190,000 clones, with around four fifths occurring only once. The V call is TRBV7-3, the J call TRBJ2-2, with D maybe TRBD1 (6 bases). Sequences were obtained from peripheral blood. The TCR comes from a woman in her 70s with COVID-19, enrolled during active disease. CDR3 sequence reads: CASSPAGAGELFF. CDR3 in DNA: TGTGCCAGCAGCCCGGCAGGGGCCGGGGAGCTGTTTTTT.